This T cell receptor (beta chain) was observed in a study of regulatory T cells in long-lasting Graves disease. Study-wide points: Limited sample numbers may have lowered accuracy. TRBV28, TRBJ1-2 and TRBJ2-5 were favored in persistent disease.

The germline V gene encodes CDR1 SGHRS and CDR2 YFSETQ. With 4 bases clipped from V and 5 bases from J, the junction kept 11 bases outside the gene matches. The CDR3 is 15 amino acids. Time point indicated: persistent/refractory GD, antithyroid drugs over 5 years with positive TRAb. RNA isolated from PBMCs was used to make the TCR library. CDR3 regions were amplified by Arm-PCR using iRepertoire HTBI primers to build TCR beta libraries. TCRdb reprocessed the multiplex PCR reads via MiXCR and lists one record per CDR3 protein. The sample yields about 660,000 distinct CDR3 sequences, roughly 30% seen once. As regards this clonotype: What it binds is not known.

The sequenced sample was peripheral blood mononuclear cells (PBMCs), obtained when the disease was refractory, from a patient treated with antithyroid drugs. The receptor's source is a female donor with Graves disease. This chain uses TRBV5-1 with TRBJ1-1; the match to TRBD1 covers 7 bases. The CDR3 region is CASSDAGGSDTEAFF. As DNA, the CDR3 is TGCGCCAGCAGCGACGCAGGGGGGTCTGATACTGAAGCTTTCTTT. The full variable domain, with the rest looked up from reference TRBV5-1 and TRBJ1-1, is KAGVTQTPRYLIKTRGQQVTLSCSPISGHRSVSWYQQTPGQGLQFLFEYFSETQRNKGNFPGRFSGRQFSNSRSEMNVSTLELGDSALYLCASSDAGGSDTEAFFGQGTRLTVV.